What follows are 23 T cell receptor beta chains derived from one specimen sequenced in a study of human T cells and chemical hapten exposure. As to time point: patch test 1, 2 weeks after DPC sensitization. As for treatment: therapeutic diphenylcyclopropenone sensitization with weekly scalp DPC. Using its own MiXCR run on the RACE reads, TCRdb lists one record per CDR3 protein. The sample holds over 45,000 distinct CDR3 sequences, over 7.5% seen once. The specimen was whole blood, collected in connection with sensitization to the hapten diphenylcyclopropenone (DPC). These receptor sequences come from a woman in her forties with alopecia areata. Some clones in this sample may be carry-over from other donors' samples.

This clonotype occurred a few times. The gene calls are TRBV13 and TRBJ2-3; 8 nucleotides line up with TRBD2. CDR1 is PRHDT and CDR2 is FYEKMQ in the germline V gene (reference sequence). The CDR3 has 17 residues. With V trimmed by 5 bases and J by 0 bases, 10 bases remained unmatched. CDR3 nucleotide sequence: TGTGCCAGCAGCATGGGTAGCGGGGAGGCCAGCACAGATACGCAGTATTTT. It is translated as CASSMGSGEASTDTQYF.

This clonotype was counted ten times or more. The rearrangement links TRBV7-9 to TRBJ1-4; D is possibly TRBD1 (6 bases). Germline CDR1 reads SEHNR; CDR2 reads FQNEAQ (reference sequence). Trimming took off 5 bases at V and 10 bases at J, with 11 bases between the two ends. The CDR3 has 12 residues. CDR3 loop: CASSEMDRKLFF. CDR3 coding DNA: TGTGCCAGCAGCGAGATGGACAGAAAACTGTTTTTT.

This clonotype occurred many times. The chain couples TRBV9 to TRBJ2-3; the match to TRBD2 covers 8 bases. Germline CDR1 and CDR2: SGDLS and YYNGEE. This CDR3 has 15 amino acids. V shed 1 base, J shed 0 bases, and the junction held 1 base outside the gene matches. CDR3 sequence reads: CASSVTSGSTDTQYF. CDR3 DNA: TGTGCCAGCAGCGTAACTAGCGGAAGCACAGATACGCAGTATTTT.

This clonotype was found many times. This chain joins TRBV15 and TRBJ1-2, with a possible D match to TRBD1 (6 bases). V was pared by 2 bases and J by 4 bases, with 14 bases between. From germline, CDR1 is LNHNV and CDR2 YYDKDF (reference sequence). CDR3 length: 15 residues. The CDR3 bases are TGTGCCACCAGCAGACCGACAGGACCCCCCTATGGCTACACCTTC. This encodes CATSRPTGPPYGYTF.

V gene TRBV7-2 combines with J gene TRBJ2-5; the match to TRBD2 covers 11 bases. Germline CDR1 is SGHTA and CDR2 is FQGNSA. The CDR3 loop spans 17 amino acids. V gave up 5 bases and J gave up 4 bases; unmatched junction bases: 12. The CDR3 DNA reads as TGTGCCAGCAGCCCCGGTCTAGCGGGGGGATACCGAGAGACCCAGTACTTC. It codes for CASSPGLAGGYRETQYF.

V is TRBV29-1 and J is TRBJ2-2; D may be TRBD2 (6 bases). Germline V gene lookup returns CDR1 SQVTM and CDR2 ANQGSEA. The CDR3 spans 12 residues. In DNA, the CDR3 is TGCAGTGGAGGGGCGAACACCGGGGAGCTGTTTTTT. Translation: CSGGANTGELFF.

This clonotype is medium-sized by share. V gene TRBV6-6 combines with J gene TRBJ2-7, with D perhaps matching TRBD1 or TRBD2 (5 bases each). This CDR3 has 16 amino acids. Trimming removed 4 bases from V and 3 bases from J, with 19 bases in between. Germline V gene data show CDR1 as MNHNY and CDR2 as SVGAGI (reference sequence). For the CDR3, the DNA is TGTGCCAGCAGTTCCGGGGCAGATGAATCCTTCTACGAGCAGTACTTC. It specifies CASSSGADESFYEQYF.

This clonotype turned up a few times. The chain recombines TRBV5-1 with TRBJ2-1; possible D gene TRBD1, 5 bases. Trimming took 9 bases from V and 9 from J, leaving 16 bases between them. This CDR3 has 12 residues. Germline V lookup: CDR1 SGHRS, CDR2 YFSETQ. This CDR3 is CANSSQGSEQFF. DNA for the CDR3: TGCGCCAACAGTTCTCAGGGTAGTGAGCAGTTCTTC.

The sample holds many counts of this clonotype. The CDR3: CASSERTDLMVFF. In nucleotides, the CDR3 is TGTGCCAGCAGTGAGAGGACGGATCTCATGGTGTTTTTT. The chain couples TRBV2 to TRBJ1-4; D unresolved. Germline lookup yields CDR1 SNHLY and CDR2 FYNNEI. Trimming took 3 bases from V and 15 from J, leaving 17 bases between them. This CDR3 region has 13 residues.

This clonotype was seen repeatedly, ten times or more. The J gene is TRBJ1-5, the V gene TRBV5-8; 9 bases match TRBD1. The V segment lost 5 bases and the J segment 11 bases; nucleotides outside the gene matches: 8. CDR1 is SGHTS and CDR2 is YDEGEE in the germline V gene. The CDR3 covers 13 residues. The CDR3 sequence: CASRYRGRRTQHF. The DNA of the CDR3 is TGTGCCAGCAGGTACAGGGGGCGAAGAACCCAGCATTTT. Complete variable domain (other parts from reference TRBV5-8 and TRBJ1-5): EAGVTQSPTHLIKTRGQQATLRCSPISGHTSVYWYQQALGLGLQFLLWYDEGEERNRGNFPPRFSGRQFPNYSSELNVNALELEDSALYLCASRYRGRRTQHFGDGTRLSIL.

This clonotype was seen a handful of times. The chain is built from TRBV4-2 and TRBJ2-5, with 7 positions matching TRBD1. J gave up 2 bases and V 0 bases, and 3 bases lay outside the gene matches. The CDR3 totals 15 residues. Per the germline V gene, CDR1 is LGHNA and CDR2 is YNFKEQ. The DNA of the CDR3 is TGTGCCAGCAGCCAAGAGGGACAGCCTCAAGAGACCCAGTACTTC. As protein: CASSQEGQPQETQYF.

This clonotype was detected a few times. The chain is built from TRBV12-3 or TRBV12-4 and TRBJ1-6; D is unclear. The CDR3 is 15 residues long. Trimming cost V 0 bases and J 6 bases, with 9 bases left between them. The CDR3, as DNA: TGTGCCAGCAGTTTAGCCCGCGCCCCTAATTCACCCCTCCACTTT. Protein: CASSLARAPNSPLHF.

This clonotype was found a few times. This sequence joins TRBV7-2 and TRBJ2-6; 9 bases map to TRBD1. V shed 5 bases, J shed 4 bases, and the junction held 6 bases outside the gene matches. Looked up from germline, CDR1 is SGHTA and CDR2 is FQGNSA. This CDR3 spans 16 amino acids. CDR3 coding DNA: TGTGCCAGCAGCCCACAGGGGGCGCTGGGGGCCAACGTCCTGACTTTC. Protein sequence: CASSPQGALGANVLTF.

Remarks on this clonotype: A much larger clone differs from this one at a single base, so this may be a read error. The chain recombines TRBV6-2 or TRBV6-3 with TRBJ1-2, with 8 bases matching TRBD1. The CDR3 runs 15 residues. Per the germline V gene, CDR1 is MNHEY and CDR2 is SVGEGT. The CDR3 reads CAGSYGDRPNYGYTF. The DNA of the CDR3 is TGTGCCGGCAGTTACGGGGACAGGCCTAACTATGGCTACACCTTC.

This clonotype was found many times. This chain joins TRBV6-5 and TRBJ1-4, with D unresolved. The V gene lost 2 bases and the J gene lost 0 bases, with 4 bases spanning the gap. The germline V gene has CDR1 MNHEY and CDR2 SVGAGI. This CDR3 comprises 14 residues. The CDR3 DNA is TGTGCCAGCAGTTACAGTGCAACTAATGAAAAACTGTTTTTT. Its translation: CASSYSATNEKLFF.

This clonotype was seen repeatedly, ten times or more. The chain carries TRBV20-1 and TRBJ2-3, with a tentative D call TRBD2 (6 bases). The V gene's germline CDR1 is DFQATT and CDR2 SNEGSKA (reference sequence). This CDR3 is built from 11 residues. Written as DNA, the CDR3 is TGCAGCCTGGAGCGGGCGGATACGCAGTATTTT. Translated, it gives CSLERADTQYF.

The rearrangement links TRBV29-1 to TRBJ1-1; the D gene is possibly TRBD1 (5 bases). In germline, CDR1 is SQVTM, CDR2 ANQGSEA. The CDR3 consists of 13 residues. V was shortened by 4 bases and J by 1 base, with 10 bases between the two germline ends. CDR3 sequence reads: CSVVRAANTEAFF. As DNA, the CDR3 is TGCAGCGTTGTCAGGGCAGCGAACACTGAAGCTTTCTTT.

The chain couples TRBV14 to TRBJ2-7, with TRBD1 matching over 10 bases. V lost 5 bases to trimming and J lost 2 bases; unmatched junction nucleotides: 3. The CDR3 runs to 14 residues. CDR1 SGHDN and CDR2 FVKESK come from the germline V gene. In DNA form, the CDR3 reads TGTGCCAGCAGCGATGGACAGGGGGCCTACGAGCAGTACTTC. This sequence encodes CASSDGQGAYEQYF.

This clonotype was observed a single time. This rearrangement joins TRBV9 to TRBJ2-1; D gene ambiguous. Germline CDR1 and CDR2: SGDLS and YYNGEE. The germline V and J ends were trimmed by 3 bases and 2 bases, with 12 bases remaining between them. This CDR3 has 15 residues. The CDR3 loop reads CASSEDTLTYNEQFF. CDR3 bases: TGTGCCAGCAGCGAAGACACCCTGACCTACAATGAGCAGTTCTTC. Based on the CDR3 plus reference TRBV9 and TRBJ2-1, the full variable domain is DSGVTQTPKHLITATGQRVTLRCSPRSGDLSVYWYQQSLDQGLQFLIQYYNGEERAKGNILERFSAQQFPDLHSELNLSSLELGDSALYFCASSEDTLTYNEQFFGPGTRLTVL.

The rearrangement uses TRBV9 and TRBJ1-1, with 7 bases identical to TRBD1. V was clipped by 0 bases and J by 6 bases; unmatched bases: 8. The CDR3 is made up of 15 amino acids. Germline lookup yields CDR1 SGDLS and CDR2 YYNGEE. The DNA of the CDR3 is TGTGCCAGCAGCGTAGACCAGGGGGGGTTCTCTGAAGCTTTCTTT. It translates to CASSVDQGGFSEAFF.

This clonotype has a handful of counts. The chain employs TRBV6-5 and TRBJ2-5; the D is unclear. Germline assignment: CDR1 MNHEY and CDR2 SVGAGI. The CDR3 length is 14 residues. Trimming cost V 2 bases and J 6 bases, with 13 bases left between them. The CDR3 DNA reads TGTGCCAGCAGTTACGACTCGCCCCAGAAGACCCAGTACTTC. It yields the protein CASSYDSPQKTQYF.

In this sample, this clonotype turned up many times. The genes are TRBV29-1 and TRBJ2-2; D tentatively reads TRBD1 or TRBD2 (5 bases each). V was cut by 4 bases and J by 5 bases, with 17 bases left in between. CDR1 is SQVTM and CDR2 is ANQGSEA in the germline V gene. The CDR3 extends over 15 amino acids. The CDR3 region has the DNA TGCAGCGTTGCGCCAGGGCGCGGGTCTACCGGGGAGCTGTTTTTT. Its translation is CSVAPGRGSTGELFF.

This clonotype was picked up many times. The chain has TRBV2 and TRBJ1-5; TRBD1 agrees at 8 bases. The CDR3 runs 15 residues. J lost 3 bases, V lost 3 bases, and 4 bases had no gene match. In germline, CDR1 is SNHLY, CDR2 FYNNEI. CDR3 region: CASSEDRVFNQPQHF. The DNA for the CDR3 is TGTGCCAGCAGTGAGGACAGGGTCTTCAATCAGCCCCAGCATTTT.